The rows below give T cell receptor beta chains drawn from one sample of a study of OX40 agonist ivuxolimab in advanced cancers. TCRdb's table, derived via immunoSEQ multiplex PCR, lists solely in-frame clones and lacks some. Among 55,000 to 90,000 clones listed, 65% to 85% were seen once. The specimen was CD4+ or CD8+ T cells sorted from blood, collected in a trial of the OX40 agonist ivuxolimab. Receptors were obtained from an adult with an advanced solid tumor such as melanoma, head and neck, liver or kidney cancer. Both conserved end residues are part of each CDR3. The order of the fields is CDR3 protein, V gene, D gene, J gene. A D gene is named only where the DNA matches it firmly.

CDR3 protein: CASSSLDGTNEQFF
V gene: TRBV4-1
D gene: .
J gene: TRBJ2-1

CDR3 protein: CASSRPGGTEAFF
V gene: TRBV18
D gene: TRBD1
J gene: TRBJ1-1

CDR3 protein: CASSLPTGGGNTEAFF
V gene: TRBV7-9
D gene: TRBD1
J gene: TRBJ1-1

CDR3 protein: CASSLEYRWNTEAFF
V gene: TRBV11-2
D gene: .
J gene: TRBJ1-1

CDR3 protein: CATHTQGTNSPLHF
V gene: TRBV19
D gene: .
J gene: TRBJ1-6

CDR3 protein: CASSLFGTGGREQFF
V gene: TRBV6-6
D gene: TRBD1
J gene: TRBJ2-1

CDR3 protein: CASTKDSTYEQYF
V gene: TRBV6-5
D gene: .
J gene: TRBJ2-7

CDR3 protein: CASRRGTEKLFF
V gene: TRBV10-2
D gene: .
J gene: TRBJ1-4

CDR3 protein: CASRRPGRNEQYF
V gene: TRBV6-5
D gene: .
J gene: TRBJ2-7

CDR3 protein: CASSLLSGVEFF
V gene: TRBV28
D gene: .
J gene: TRBJ2-1

CDR3 protein: CASSPGLAGVTYEQYF
V gene: TRBV7-7
D gene: TRBD2
J gene: TRBJ2-7

CDR3 protein: CASSIQGINYGYTF
V gene: TRBV6-6
D gene: .
J gene: TRBJ1-2

CDR3 protein: CAWSVRRIRISSYEQYF
V gene: TRBV30
D gene: .
J gene: TRBJ2-7

CDR3 protein: CASSKGLGAYEQYF
V gene: TRBV6-5
D gene: .
J gene: TRBJ2-7

CDR3 protein: CASNAAGGPVTGELFF
V gene: TRBV2
D gene: TRBD2
J gene: TRBJ2-2

CDR3 protein: CASSLAGAGYYEQYF
V gene: TRBV7-2
D gene: .
J gene: TRBJ2-7

CDR3 protein: CASSTGQLSYNEQFF
V gene: TRBV19
D gene: .
J gene: TRBJ2-1

CDR3 protein: CASSESSGNTIYF
V gene: TRBV9
D gene: .
J gene: TRBJ1-3

CDR3 protein: CASGLPWGRGFSGELFF
V gene: TRBV12-5
D gene: .
J gene: TRBJ2-2

CDR3 protein: CASVPGSGGTYEQFF
V gene: TRBV6-5
D gene: TRBD2
J gene: TRBJ2-1

CDR3 protein: CASSGTGERSPLHF
V gene: TRBV18
D gene: TRBD1
J gene: TRBJ1-6

CDR3 protein: CASSSGATGGIGNTIYF
V gene: TRBV5-5
D gene: TRBD1
J gene: TRBJ1-3

CDR3 protein: CASSFVGMGSPLHF
V gene: TRBV11-3
D gene: .
J gene: TRBJ1-6

CDR3 protein: CASSRQGGETQYF
V gene: TRBV7-2
D gene: .
J gene: TRBJ2-5

CDR3 protein: CASSFTSGADTQYF
V gene: TRBV7-2
D gene: TRBD2
J gene: TRBJ2-3

CDR3 protein: CASSPRTGAGGNQETQYF
V gene: TRBV18
D gene: TRBD2
J gene: TRBJ2-5

CDR3 protein: CASSFRQGNTEAFF
V gene: TRBV7-2
D gene: TRBD1
J gene: TRBJ1-1

CDR3 protein: CASSLPGRVETQYF
V gene: TRBV5-8
D gene: .
J gene: TRBJ2-5

CDR3 protein: CASRWSTGELFF
V gene: TRBV5-1
D gene: .
J gene: TRBJ2-2

CDR3 protein: CASKPPTRLNSPMNTEAFF
V gene: TRBV19
D gene: .
J gene: TRBJ1-1

CDR3 protein: CASSPIPYEQYF
V gene: TRBV18
D gene: .
J gene: TRBJ2-7

CDR3 protein: CASSARVEAGQYF
V gene: TRBV6-5
D gene: .
J gene: TRBJ2-7

CDR3 protein: CASSYSTGTGGYEQYF
V gene: TRBV6-5
D gene: TRBD1
J gene: TRBJ2-7

CDR3 protein: CASSEALRGGRPEETQYF
V gene: TRBV2
D gene: TRBD2
J gene: TRBJ2-5

CDR3 protein: CASRGIRNQPQHF
V gene: TRBV6-5
D gene: .
J gene: TRBJ1-5

CDR3 protein: CASSLQGASTDTQYF
V gene: TRBV7-2
D gene: TRBD1
J gene: TRBJ2-3

CDR3 protein: CATGQAAISPLHF
V gene: TRBV2
D gene: TRBD1
J gene: TRBJ1-6

CDR3 protein: CASRPGQGAYEQYF
V gene: TRBV11-2
D gene: TRBD1
J gene: TRBJ2-7

CDR3 protein: CASSLMQITGGYTF
V gene: TRBV7-9
D gene: .
J gene: TRBJ1-2